The 6 T cell receptor beta chains listed next were all sequenced from one sample in a study of OX40 agonist ivuxolimab in advanced cancers. Sequenced by immunoSEQ multiplex PCR; TCRdb stores in-frame clones only, minus some. The sample lists roughly 67,000 clones; 80% to 90% were seen once. The sequencing here drew on CD4+ or CD8+ T cells sorted from blood, taken in a trial of the OX40 agonist ivuxolimab. Receptor source: an adult with an advanced solid tumor such as melanoma, head and neck, liver or kidney cancer.

Details on this clone: The junction shows a germline mismatch at one end, possibly a read error. V gene TRBV4-1 combines with J gene TRBJ1-1, with TRBD1 matching over 8 bases. Per the germline V gene, CDR1 is MGHRA and CDR2 is YSYEKL. The CDR3 length is 12 residues. CDR3 DNA: TGCGCCAGCAGTCAAGACAGGGGTGAAGCTTTCTTT. Its translation: CASSQDRGEAFF.

This chain joins TRBV29-1 and TRBJ1-5; D may be TRBD1 (5 bases). Trimming stripped 6 bases from V and 4 bases from J, with 13 bases between. Germline CDR1 reads SQVTM; CDR2 reads ANQGSEA. This CDR3 region has 13 residues. CDR3 DNA sequence: TGCAGCGTGGCGCAGGGTCTAAATCAGCCCCAGCATTTT. Protein: CSVAQGLNQPQHF.

This chain links TRBV5-4 with TRBJ2-7; TRBD2 matches at 10 bases. The CDR3 loop spans 15 amino acids. The ends lost 3 bases at V and 6 bases at J; junction bases unmatched: 9. CDR1 is SGHNT, CDR2 YYREEE, per germline (reference sequence). The CDR3: CASSSTLAGQPEQYF. In nucleotides, the CDR3 is TGTGCCAGCAGCTCTACACTAGCGGGGCAACCCGAGCAGTACTTC.

This chain connects TRBV6-1 to TRBJ2-3, with D maybe TRBD1 (6 bases). This CDR3 has 15 amino acids. CDR1 is MNHNS, CDR2 SASEGT, per germline. The V end lost 6 bases, the J end lost 7 bases, and 20 bases lay between the germline ends. CDR3 nucleotide sequence: TGTGCCAGCAGCCCAAGGGGGACACCAGGTTATACGCAGTATTTT. Translating it yields CASSPRGTPGYTQYF.

V and J are TRBV5-6 and TRBJ2-1; D possibly corresponds to TRBD1 (6 bases). The ends were cut back, 5 bases at V and 0 bases at J, with 12 bases in the middle. The CDR3 consists of 15 residues. Germline V gives CDR1 SGHDT, CDR2 YYEEEE. CDR3 in amino acids: CASSRGQFSYNEQFF. Written as DNA, the CDR3 is TGTGCCAGCAGTCGCGGACAGTTCTCCTACAATGAGCAGTTCTTC. Based on the CDR3 plus reference TRBV5-6 and TRBJ2-1, the full variable domain is DAGVTQSPTHLIKTRGQQVTLRCSPKSGHDTVSWYQQALGQGPQFIFQYYEEEERQRGNFPDRFSGHQFPNYSSELNVNALLLGDSALYLCASSRGQFSYNEQFFGPGTRLTVL.

CDR3 sequence reads: CASSLSGTAYGYTF. CDR3 DNA: TGCGCCAGCAGCCTATCCGGGACAGCCTATGGCTACACCTTC. V is TRBV5-1 and J is TRBJ1-2; 7 positions match TRBD1. The V and J ends lost 4 bases and 4 bases, in that order; junction bases with no gene match: 7. Germline V gene sequence: CDR1 SGHRS, CDR2 YFSETQ. The CDR3 length is 14 residues. Full variable domain (remainder filled in from reference TRBV5-1 and TRBJ1-2): KAGVTQTPRYLIKTRGQQVTLSCSPISGHRSVSWYQQTPGQGLQFLFEYFSETQRNKGNFPGRFSGRQFSNSRSEMNVSTLELGDSALYLCASSLSGTAYGYTFGSGTRLTVV.